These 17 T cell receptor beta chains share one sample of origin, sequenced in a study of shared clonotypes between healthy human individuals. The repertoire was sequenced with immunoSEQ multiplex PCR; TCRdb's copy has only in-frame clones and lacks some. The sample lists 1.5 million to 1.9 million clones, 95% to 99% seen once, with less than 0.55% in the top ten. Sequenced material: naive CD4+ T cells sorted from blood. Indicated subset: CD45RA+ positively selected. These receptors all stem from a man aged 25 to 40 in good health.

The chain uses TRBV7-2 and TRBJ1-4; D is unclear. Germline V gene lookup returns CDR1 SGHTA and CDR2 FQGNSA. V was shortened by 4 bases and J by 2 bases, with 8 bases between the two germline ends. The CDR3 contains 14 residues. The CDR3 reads CASSSFVTNEKLFF. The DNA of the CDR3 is TGTGCCAGCAGCTCCTTTGTCACTAATGAAAAACTGTTTTTT.

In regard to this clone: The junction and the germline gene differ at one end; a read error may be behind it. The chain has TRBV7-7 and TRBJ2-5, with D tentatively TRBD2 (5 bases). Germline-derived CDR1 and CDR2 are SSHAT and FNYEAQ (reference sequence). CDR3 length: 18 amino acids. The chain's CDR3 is CASSLFPGSASTRETQYF. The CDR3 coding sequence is TGTGCTAGCAGCTTATTTCCGGGATCCGCTTCTACCAGGGAGACCCAGTACTTC.

The CDR3 DNA sequence: TGTGCCAGCAGCCGGGCTGCCTCGGGAGCATTAGGAGAGACCCAGTACTTC. It specifies CASSRAASGALGETQYF. The rearrangement links TRBV5-5 to TRBJ2-5, with D tentatively TRBD2 (6 bases). The germline V gene has CDR1 SGHKS and CDR2 YYEKEE (reference sequence). V was shortened by 4 bases and J by 4 bases, with 23 bases between the two germline ends. The CDR3 is 17 amino acids.

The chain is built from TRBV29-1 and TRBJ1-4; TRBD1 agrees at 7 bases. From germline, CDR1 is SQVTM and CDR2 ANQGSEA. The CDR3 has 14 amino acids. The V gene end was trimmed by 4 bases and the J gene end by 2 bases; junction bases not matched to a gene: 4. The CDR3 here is CSVAPTGTNEKLFF. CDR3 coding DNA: TGCAGCGTTGCCCCGACAGGGACTAATGAAAAACTGTTTTTT.

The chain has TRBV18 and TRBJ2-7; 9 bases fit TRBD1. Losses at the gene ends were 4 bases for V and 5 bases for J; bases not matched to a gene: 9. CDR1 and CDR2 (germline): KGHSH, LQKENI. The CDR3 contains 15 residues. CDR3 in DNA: TGTGCCAGCTCACAAAATGCCGGGACAGGGAACGAGCAGTACTTC. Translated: CASSQNAGTGNEQYF. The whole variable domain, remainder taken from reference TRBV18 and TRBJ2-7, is NAGVMQNPRHLVRRRGQEARLRCSPMKGHSHVYWYRQLPEEGLKFMVYLQKENIIDESGMPKERFSAEFPKEGPSILRIQQVVRGDSAAYFCASSQNAGTGNEQYFGPGTRLTVT.

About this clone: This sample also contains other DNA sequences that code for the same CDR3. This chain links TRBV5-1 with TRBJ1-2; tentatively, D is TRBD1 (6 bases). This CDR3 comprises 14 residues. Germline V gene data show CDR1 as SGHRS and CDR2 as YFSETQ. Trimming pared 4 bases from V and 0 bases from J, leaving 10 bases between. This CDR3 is CASSPTGTNYGYTF. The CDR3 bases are TGCGCCAGCAGCCCGACAGGTACTAACTATGGCTACACCTTC.

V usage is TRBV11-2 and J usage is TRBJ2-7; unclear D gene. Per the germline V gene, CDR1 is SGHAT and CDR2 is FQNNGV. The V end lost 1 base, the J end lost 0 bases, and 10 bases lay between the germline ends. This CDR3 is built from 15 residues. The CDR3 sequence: CASSLVVFHSYEQYF. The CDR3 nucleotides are TGTGCCAGCAGCTTAGTCGTCTTCCACTCCTACGAGCAGTACTTC.

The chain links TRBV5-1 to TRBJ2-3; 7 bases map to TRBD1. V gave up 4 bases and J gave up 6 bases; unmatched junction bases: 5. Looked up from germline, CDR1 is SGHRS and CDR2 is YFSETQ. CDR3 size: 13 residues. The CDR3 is CASSPSTGDTQYF. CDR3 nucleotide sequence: TGCGCCAGCAGCCCCTCGACAGGGGATACGCAGTATTTT. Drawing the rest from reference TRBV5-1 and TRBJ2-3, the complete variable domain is KAGVTQTPRYLIKTRGQQVTLSCSPISGHRSVSWYQQTPGQGLQFLFEYFSETQRNKGNFPGRFSGRQFSNSRSEMNVSTLELGDSALYLCASSPSTGDTQYFGPGTRLTVL.

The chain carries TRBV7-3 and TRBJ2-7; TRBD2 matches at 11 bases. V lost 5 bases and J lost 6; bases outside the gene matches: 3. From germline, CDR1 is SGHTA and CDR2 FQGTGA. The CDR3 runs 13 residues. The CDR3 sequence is CASSTGTSGEQYF. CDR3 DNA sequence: TGTGCCAGCAGCACCGGGACTAGCGGCGAGCAGTACTTC.

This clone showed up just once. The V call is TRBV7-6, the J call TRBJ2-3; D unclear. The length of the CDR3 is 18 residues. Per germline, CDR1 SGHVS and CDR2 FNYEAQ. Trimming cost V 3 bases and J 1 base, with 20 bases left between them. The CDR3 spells CASSFPPDPRLRTDTQYF. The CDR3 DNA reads TGTGCCAGCAGCTTCCCGCCGGACCCTAGGCTTCGCACAGATACGCAGTATTTT. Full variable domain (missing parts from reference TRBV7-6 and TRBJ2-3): GAGVSQSPRYKVTKRGQDVALRCDPISGHVSLYWYRQALGQGPEFLTYFNYEAQQDKSGLPNDRFSAERPEGSISTLTIQRTEQRDSAMYRCASSFPPDPRLRTDTQYFGPGTRLTVL.

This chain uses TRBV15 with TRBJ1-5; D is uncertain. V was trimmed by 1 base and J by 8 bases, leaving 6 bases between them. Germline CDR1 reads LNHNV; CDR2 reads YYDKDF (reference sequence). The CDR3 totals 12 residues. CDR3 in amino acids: CATSRVGEPQHF. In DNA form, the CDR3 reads TGTGCCACCAGCAGAGTTGGGGAGCCCCAGCATTTT.

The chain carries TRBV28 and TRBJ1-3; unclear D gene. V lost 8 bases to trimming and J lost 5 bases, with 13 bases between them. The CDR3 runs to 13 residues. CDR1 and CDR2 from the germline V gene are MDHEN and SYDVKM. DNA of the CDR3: TGTGCCAGCGAAAGGTCTGGACGAAACACCATATATTTT. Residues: CASERSGRNTIYF.

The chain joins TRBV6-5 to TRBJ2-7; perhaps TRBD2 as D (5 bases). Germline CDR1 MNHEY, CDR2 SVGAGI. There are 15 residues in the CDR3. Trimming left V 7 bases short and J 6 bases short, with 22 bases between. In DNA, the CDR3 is TGTGCCAGCAAGCCCCGGGAACCCTTCCGTGGCGAGCAGTACTTC. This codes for CASKPREPFRGEQYF.

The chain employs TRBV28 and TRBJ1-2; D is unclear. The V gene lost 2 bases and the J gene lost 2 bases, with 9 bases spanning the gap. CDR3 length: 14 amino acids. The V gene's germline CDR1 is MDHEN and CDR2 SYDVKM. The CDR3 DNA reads TGTGCCAGCAGTTTAGCGGGAAAAAACTATGGCTACACCTTC. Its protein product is CASSLAGKNYGYTF.

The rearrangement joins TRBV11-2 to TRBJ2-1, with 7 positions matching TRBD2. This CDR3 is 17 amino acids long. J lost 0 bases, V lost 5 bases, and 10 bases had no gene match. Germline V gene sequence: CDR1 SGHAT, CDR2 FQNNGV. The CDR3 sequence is CASSQRGAGSSYNEQFF. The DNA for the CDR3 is TGTGCCAGCAGCCAGAGAGGAGCGGGAAGCTCCTACAATGAGCAGTTCTTC.

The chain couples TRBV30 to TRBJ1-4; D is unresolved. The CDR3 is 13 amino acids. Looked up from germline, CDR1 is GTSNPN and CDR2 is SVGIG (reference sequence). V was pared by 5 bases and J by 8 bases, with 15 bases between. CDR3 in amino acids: CAWDGGRFEKLFF. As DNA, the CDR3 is TGTGCCTGGGACGGAGGGCGGTTCGAAAAACTGTTTTTT.

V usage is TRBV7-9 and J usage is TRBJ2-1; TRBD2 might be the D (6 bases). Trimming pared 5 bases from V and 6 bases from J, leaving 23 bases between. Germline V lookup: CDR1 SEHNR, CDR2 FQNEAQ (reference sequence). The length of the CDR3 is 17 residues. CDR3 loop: CASSPTGRRAVPNEQFF. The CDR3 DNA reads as TGTGCCAGCAGCCCGACGGGAAGGAGGGCCGTACCCAATGAGCAGTTCTTC.